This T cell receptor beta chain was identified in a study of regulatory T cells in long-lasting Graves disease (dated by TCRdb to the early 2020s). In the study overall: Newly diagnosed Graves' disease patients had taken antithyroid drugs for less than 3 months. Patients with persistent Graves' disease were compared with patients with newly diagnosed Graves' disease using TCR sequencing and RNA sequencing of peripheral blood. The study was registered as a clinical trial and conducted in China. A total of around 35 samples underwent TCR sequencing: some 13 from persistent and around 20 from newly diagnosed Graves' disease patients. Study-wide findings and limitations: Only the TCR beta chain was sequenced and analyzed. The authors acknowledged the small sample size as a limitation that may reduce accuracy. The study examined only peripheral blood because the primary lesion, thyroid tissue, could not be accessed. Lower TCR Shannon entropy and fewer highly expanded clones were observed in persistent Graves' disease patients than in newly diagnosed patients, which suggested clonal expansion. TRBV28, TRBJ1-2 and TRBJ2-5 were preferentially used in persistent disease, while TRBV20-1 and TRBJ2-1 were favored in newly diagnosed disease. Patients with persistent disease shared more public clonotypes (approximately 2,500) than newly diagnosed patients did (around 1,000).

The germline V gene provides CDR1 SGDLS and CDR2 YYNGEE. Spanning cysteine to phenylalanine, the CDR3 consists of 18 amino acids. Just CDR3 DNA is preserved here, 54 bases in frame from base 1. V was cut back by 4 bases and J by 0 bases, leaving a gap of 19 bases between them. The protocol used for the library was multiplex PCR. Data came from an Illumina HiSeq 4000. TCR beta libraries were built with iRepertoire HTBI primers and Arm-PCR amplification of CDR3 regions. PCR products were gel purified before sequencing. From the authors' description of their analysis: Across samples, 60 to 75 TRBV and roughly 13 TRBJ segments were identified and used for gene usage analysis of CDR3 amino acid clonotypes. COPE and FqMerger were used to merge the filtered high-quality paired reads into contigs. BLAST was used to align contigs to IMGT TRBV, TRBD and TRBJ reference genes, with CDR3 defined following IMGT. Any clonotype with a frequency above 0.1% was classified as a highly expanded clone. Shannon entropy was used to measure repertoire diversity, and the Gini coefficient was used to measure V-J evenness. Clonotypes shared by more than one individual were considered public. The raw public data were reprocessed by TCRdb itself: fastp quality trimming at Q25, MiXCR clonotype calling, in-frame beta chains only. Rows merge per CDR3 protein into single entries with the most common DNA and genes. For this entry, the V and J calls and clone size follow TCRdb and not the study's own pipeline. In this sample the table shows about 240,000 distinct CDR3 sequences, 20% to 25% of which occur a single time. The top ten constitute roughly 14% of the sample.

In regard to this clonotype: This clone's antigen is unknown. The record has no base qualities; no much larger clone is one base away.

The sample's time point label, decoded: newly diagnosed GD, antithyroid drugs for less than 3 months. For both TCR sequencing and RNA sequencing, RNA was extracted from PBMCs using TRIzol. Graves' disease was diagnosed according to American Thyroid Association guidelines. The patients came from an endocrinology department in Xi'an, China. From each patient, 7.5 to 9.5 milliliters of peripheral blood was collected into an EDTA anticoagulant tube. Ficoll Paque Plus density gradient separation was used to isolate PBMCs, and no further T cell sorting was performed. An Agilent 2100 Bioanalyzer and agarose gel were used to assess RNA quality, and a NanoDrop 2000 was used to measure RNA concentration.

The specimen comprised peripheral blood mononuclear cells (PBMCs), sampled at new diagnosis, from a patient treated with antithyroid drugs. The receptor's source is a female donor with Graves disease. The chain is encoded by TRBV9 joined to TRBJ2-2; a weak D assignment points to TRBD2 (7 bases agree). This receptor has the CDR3 CASSTPTRGGANTGELFF. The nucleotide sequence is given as TGTGCCAGCAGCACCCCAACAAGGGGGGGGGCGAACACCGGGGAGCTGTTTTTT.